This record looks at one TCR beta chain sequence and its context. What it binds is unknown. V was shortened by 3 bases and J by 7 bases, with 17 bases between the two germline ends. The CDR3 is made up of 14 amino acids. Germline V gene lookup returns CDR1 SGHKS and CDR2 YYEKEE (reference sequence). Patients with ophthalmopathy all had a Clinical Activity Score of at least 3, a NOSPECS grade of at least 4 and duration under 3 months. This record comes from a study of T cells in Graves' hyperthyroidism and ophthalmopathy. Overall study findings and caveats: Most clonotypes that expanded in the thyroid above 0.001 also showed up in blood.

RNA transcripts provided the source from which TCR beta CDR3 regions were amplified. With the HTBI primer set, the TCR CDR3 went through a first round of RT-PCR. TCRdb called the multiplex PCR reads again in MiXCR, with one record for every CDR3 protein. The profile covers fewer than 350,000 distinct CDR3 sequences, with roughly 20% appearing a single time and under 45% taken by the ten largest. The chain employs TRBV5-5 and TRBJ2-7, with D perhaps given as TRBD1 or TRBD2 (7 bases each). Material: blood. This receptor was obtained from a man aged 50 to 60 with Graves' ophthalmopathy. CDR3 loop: CASSSGTAGSEQYF. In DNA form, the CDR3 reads TGTGCCAGCAGCTCCGGGACAGCGGGGTCGGAGCAGTACTTC.